This is a list of T cell receptor beta chains from one sample in a study of vaccination effects on CD4 cells after COVID-19. For these TCRs, the target antigens are not known. This table comes from immunoSEQ multiplex PCR, and its TCRdb copy is limited to in-frame clones, with some not included. This sample has roughly 20,000 clones, with 60% to 70% found just once. Sequencing was performed on CD4+ T cells from PBMCs cultured with HCoV-NL63 spike peptides, taken before COVID-19 vaccination. The receptors were gathered from a human donor who received a COVID-19 vaccine. CDR3s include the opening cysteine and the closing phenylalanine or tryptophan. D genes are given only for firm matches. Clone size is stated in some rows and not others, as once, few, many or a class when expanded.

>TRBJ1-2|.|TRBV19|TRBD1
CASDPGQGNYGYTF
TGTGCCAGTGACCCGGGACAGGGAAACTATGGCTACACCTTC
>TRBJ1-3|.|TRBV6-1|.
CASSEASPTGYSGNTIYF
TGTGCCAGCAGTGAAGCGTCCCCCACAGGGTACTCTGGAAACACCATATATTTT
>TRBJ1-1|few|TRBV30|TRBD1
CAWRKGQVVRGTEAFF
TGTGCCTGGAGAAAGGGACAGGTGGTAAGGGGCACTGAAGCTTTCTTT
>TRBJ1-2|.|TRBV6-5|.
CASSYAGGYTF
TGTGCCAGCAGTTACGCGGGTGGCTACACCTTC
>TRBJ2-7|.|TRBV10-2|TRBD2
CASSGTTSGSNEQYF
TGCGCCAGCAGTGGAACGACTAGCGGGAGCAACGAGCAGTACTTC
>TRBJ2-7|.|TRBV2|.
CASGPQTYEQYF
TGTGCCAGCGGACCCCAAACCTACGAGCAGTACTTC
>TRBJ2-6|.|TRBV5-1|TRBD1
CASSELTGSIFNVLTF
TGCGCCAGCAGCGAACTGACAGGGTCCATTTTCAACGTCCTGACTTTC
>TRBJ2-5|.|TRBV7-6|TRBD2
CASSLALAGTRKIADETQYF
TGTGCCAGCAGCTTAGCTCTAGCGGGGACTAGAAAAATAGCTGACGAGACCCAGTACTTC
>TRBJ2-7|.|TRBV19|TRBD1
CASSIGRGFNEQYF
TGTGCCAGTAGTATAGGCAGGGGGTTCAACGAGCAGTACTTC
>TRBJ1-3|.|TRBV6-1|TRBD1
CASSPDRVGNTIYF
TGTGCCAGCAGTCCTGACAGGGTTGGAAACACCATATATTTT
>TRBJ2-7|once|TRBV19|.
CASRKRDGAYEQYF
TGTGCCAGTAGGAAGAGGGACGGCGCCTACGAGCAGTACTTC
>TRBJ1-1|.|TRBV13|.
CASSSEGETDTEAFF
TGTGCCAGCAGCTCGGAGGGGGAAACGGACACTGAAGCTTTCTTT
>TRBJ2-1|.|TRBV3-1/TRBV3-2|TRBD2
CASSQAGASGNEQFF
TGTGCCAGCAGCCAAGCCGGGGCTAGCGGAAATGAGCAGTTCTTC
>TRBJ2-4|.|TRBV6-1|TRBD1
CASSEDRANIQYF
TGTGCCAGCAGTGAGGACAGGGCGAACATTCAGTACTTC
>TRBJ2-1|.|TRBV7-2|TRBD2
CASTRRAGSTRSYNEQFF
TGTGCCAGCACCCGCCGAGCGGGGAGCACTCGCTCCTACAATGAGCAGTTCTTC
>TRBJ2-1|once|TRBV12-1|.
CASSFVSSGGTSSYNEQFF
TGTGCCAGCAGCTTTGTGTCTAGCGGGGGGACCAGCTCCTACAATGAGCAGTTCTTC